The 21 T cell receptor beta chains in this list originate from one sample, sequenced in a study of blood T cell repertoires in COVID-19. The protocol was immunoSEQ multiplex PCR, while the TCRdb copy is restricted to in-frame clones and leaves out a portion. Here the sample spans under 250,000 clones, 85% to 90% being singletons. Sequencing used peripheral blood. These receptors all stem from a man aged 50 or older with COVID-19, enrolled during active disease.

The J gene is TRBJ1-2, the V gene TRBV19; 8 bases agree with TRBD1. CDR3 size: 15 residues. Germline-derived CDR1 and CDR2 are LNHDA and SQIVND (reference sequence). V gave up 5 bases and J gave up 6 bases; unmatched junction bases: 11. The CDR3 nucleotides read TGTGCCAGTAGTCCCGGACAGGGCGTGTACCATGGCTACACCTTC. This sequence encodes CASSPGQGVYHGYTF.

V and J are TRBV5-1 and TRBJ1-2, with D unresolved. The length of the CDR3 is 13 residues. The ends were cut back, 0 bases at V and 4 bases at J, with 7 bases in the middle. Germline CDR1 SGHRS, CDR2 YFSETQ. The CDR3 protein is CASSLAGTYGYTF. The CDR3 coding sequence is TGCGCCAGCAGCTTGGCAGGAACCTATGGCTACACCTTC. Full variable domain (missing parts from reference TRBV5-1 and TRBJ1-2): KAGVTQTPRYLIKTRGQQVTLSCSPISGHRSVSWYQQTPGQGLQFLFEYFSETQRNKGNFPGRFSGRQFSNSRSEMNVSTLELGDSALYLCASSLAGTYGYTFGSGTRLTVV.

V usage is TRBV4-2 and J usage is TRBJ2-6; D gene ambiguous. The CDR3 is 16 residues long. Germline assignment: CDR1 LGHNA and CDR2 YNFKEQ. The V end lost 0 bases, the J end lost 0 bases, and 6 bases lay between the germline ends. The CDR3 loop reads CASSQDRSSGANVLTF. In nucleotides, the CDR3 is TGTGCCAGCAGCCAAGACCGTTCCTCTGGGGCCAACGTCCTGACTTTC.

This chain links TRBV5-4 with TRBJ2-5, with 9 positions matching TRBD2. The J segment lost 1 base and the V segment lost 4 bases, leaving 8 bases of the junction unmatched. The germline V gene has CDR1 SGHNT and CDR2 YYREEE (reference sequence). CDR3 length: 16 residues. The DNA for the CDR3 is TGTGCCAGCAGCCCGGGGGTAGCGGGAGTCCAAGAGACCCAGTACTTC. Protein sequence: CASSPGVAGVQETQYF.

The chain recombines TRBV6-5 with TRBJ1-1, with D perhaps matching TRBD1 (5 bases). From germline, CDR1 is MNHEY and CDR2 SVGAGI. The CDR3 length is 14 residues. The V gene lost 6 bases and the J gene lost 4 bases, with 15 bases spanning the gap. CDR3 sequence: CASRVLGGSTEAFF. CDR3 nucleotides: TGTGCCAGCAGAGTCCTCGGGGGGTCCACTGAAGCTTTCTTT.

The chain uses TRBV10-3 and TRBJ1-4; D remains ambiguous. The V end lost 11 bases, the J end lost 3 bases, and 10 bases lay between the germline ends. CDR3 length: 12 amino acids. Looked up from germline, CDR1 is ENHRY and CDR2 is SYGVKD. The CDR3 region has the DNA TGTGCCGTCGGGTCCTCTAATGAAAAACTGTTTTTT. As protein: CAVGSSNEKLFF.

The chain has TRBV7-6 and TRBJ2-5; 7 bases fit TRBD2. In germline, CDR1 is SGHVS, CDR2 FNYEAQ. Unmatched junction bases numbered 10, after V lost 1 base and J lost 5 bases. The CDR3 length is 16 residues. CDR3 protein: CASSLGTSAVGETQYF. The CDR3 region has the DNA TGTGCCAGCAGCTTAGGAACTAGCGCCGTGGGGGAGACCCAGTACTTC.

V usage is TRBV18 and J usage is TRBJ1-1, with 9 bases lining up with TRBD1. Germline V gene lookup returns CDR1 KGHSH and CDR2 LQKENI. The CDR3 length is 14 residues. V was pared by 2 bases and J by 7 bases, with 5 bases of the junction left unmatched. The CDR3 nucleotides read TGTGCCAGCTCACCATTGGGACAGGGATTTGAAGCTTTCTTT. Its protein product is CASSPLGQGFEAFF. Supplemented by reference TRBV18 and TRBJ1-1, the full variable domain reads NAGVMQNPRHLVRRRGQEARLRCSPMKGHSHVYWYRQLPEEGLKFMVYLQKENIIDESGMPKERFSAEFPKEGPSILRIQQVVRGDSAAYFCASSPLGQGFEAFFGQGTRLTVV.

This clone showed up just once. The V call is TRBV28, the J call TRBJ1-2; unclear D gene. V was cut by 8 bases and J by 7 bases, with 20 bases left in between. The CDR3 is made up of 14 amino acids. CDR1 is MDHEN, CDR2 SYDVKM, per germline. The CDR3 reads CASGNPTEMRGYTF. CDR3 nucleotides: TGTGCCAGCGGTAATCCGACGGAGATGCGTGGCTACACCTTC.

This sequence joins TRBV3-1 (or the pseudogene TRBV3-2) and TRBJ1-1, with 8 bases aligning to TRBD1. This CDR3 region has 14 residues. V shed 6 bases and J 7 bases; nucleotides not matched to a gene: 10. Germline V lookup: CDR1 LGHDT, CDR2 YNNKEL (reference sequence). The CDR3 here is CASRQKGGTGEAFF. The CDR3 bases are TGTGCCAGCAGGCAGAAGGGGGGGACAGGTGAAGCTTTCTTT.

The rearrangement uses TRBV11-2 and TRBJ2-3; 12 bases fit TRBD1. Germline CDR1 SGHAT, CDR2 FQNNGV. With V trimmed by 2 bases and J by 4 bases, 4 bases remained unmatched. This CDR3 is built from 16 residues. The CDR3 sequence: CASSLRGTGGSDTQYF. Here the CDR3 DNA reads TGTGCCAGCAGCTTAAGAGGGACAGGGGGCTCAGATACGCAGTATTTT.

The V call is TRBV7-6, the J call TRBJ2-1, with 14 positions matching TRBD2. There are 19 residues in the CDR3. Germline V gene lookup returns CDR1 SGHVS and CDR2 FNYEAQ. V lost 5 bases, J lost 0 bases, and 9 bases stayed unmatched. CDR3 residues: CASSLGKTSGRVSYNEQFF. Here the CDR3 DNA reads TGTGCCAGCAGCCTGGGGAAGACTAGCGGGAGGGTCTCCTACAATGAGCAGTTCTTC.

DNA of the CDR3: TGTGCCAGCAGTTCGGGATATGAGCAGTTCTTC. It specifies CASSSGYEQFF. The chain has TRBV25-1 and TRBJ2-1, with D tentatively TRBD2 (5 bases). V shed 5 bases and J shed 8 bases, with 7 bases lying between them. The CDR3 is 11 residues long. In germline, CDR1 is MGHDK, CDR2 SYGVNS.

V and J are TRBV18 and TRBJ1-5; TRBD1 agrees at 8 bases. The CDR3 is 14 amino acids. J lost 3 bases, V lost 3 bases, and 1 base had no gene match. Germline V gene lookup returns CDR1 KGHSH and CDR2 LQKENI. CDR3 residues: CASSPGQVNQPQHF. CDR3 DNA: TGTGCCAGCTCACCGGGACAGGTCAATCAGCCCCAGCATTTT.

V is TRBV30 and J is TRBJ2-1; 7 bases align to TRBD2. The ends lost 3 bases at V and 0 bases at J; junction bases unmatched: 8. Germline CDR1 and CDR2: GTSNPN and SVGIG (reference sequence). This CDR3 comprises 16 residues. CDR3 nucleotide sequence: TGTGCCTGGAGCTGGGGAGGGGCGAGCTCCTACAATGAGCAGTTCTTC. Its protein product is CAWSWGGASSYNEQFF.

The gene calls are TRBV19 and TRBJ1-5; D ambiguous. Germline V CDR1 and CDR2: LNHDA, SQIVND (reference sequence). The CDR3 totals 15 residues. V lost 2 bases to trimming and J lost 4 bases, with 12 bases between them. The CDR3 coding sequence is TGTGCCAGTAGTATACATGAGGGCTTGAATCAGCCCCAGCATTTT. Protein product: CASSIHEGLNQPQHF.

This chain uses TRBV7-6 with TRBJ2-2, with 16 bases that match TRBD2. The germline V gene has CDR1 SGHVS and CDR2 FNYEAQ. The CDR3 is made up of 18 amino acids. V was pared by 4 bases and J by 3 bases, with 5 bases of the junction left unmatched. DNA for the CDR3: TGTGCCAGCAGCTCGGGACTAGCGGGAGGGCCCCACACCGGGGAGCTGTTTTTT. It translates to CASSSGLAGGPHTGELFF.

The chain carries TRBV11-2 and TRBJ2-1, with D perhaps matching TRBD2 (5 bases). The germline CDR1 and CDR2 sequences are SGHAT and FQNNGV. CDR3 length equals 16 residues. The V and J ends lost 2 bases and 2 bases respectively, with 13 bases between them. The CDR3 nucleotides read TGTGCCAGCAGCTTACTAGCATCAACTACCTACAATGAGCAGTTCTTC. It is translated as CASSLLASTTYNEQFF.

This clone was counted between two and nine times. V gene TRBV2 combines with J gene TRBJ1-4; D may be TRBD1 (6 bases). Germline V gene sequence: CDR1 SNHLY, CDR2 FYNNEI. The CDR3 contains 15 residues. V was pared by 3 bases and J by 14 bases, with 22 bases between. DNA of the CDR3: TGTGCCAGCAGTGACCAAAGGGGGATTGGGGCCATTCTGTTTTTT. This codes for CASSDQRGIGAILFF.

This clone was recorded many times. CDR3 bases: TGTGCCAGCAGCCCCCTGGCCAACGTCCTGACTTTC. This sequence encodes CASSPLANVLTF. The V call is TRBV11-2, the J call TRBJ2-6; unclear D gene. Trimming took off 5 bases at V and 6 bases at J, with 5 bases between the two ends. CDR3 length equals 12 residues. Germline V CDR1 and CDR2: SGHAT, FQNNGV. The whole variable domain, filled in from reference TRBV11-2 and TRBJ2-6, reads EAGVAQSPRYKIIEKRQSVAFWCNPISGHATLYWYQQILGQGPKLLIQFQNNGVVDDSQLPKDRFSAERLKGVDSTLKIQPAKLEDSAVYLCASSPLANVLTFGAGSRLTVL.

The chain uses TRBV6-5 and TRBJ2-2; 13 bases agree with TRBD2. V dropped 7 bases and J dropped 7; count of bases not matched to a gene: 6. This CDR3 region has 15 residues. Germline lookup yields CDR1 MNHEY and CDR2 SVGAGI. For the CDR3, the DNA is TGTGCCAGCACCATACGGACTAGCGGGAGCGGGGAGCTGTTTTTT. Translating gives CASTIRTSGSGELFF.